The 17 T cell receptor beta chains below come from one sample, sequenced in a study of T cell responses to AZD1222 COVID-19 vaccine. Data came from immunoSEQ multiplex PCR; TCRdb stores just in-frame clones and leaves some out. This sample has roughly 55,000 clones, with about 89% found just once. Sequenced here: peripheral blood, sampled on day 0 of AZD1222 vaccination. Source of these receptors: an adult in good health.

The chain joins TRBV27 to TRBJ1-2; no definite D call. The CDR3 loop spans 14 amino acids. Germline CDR1 and CDR2: MNHEY and SMNVEV (reference sequence). Trimming stripped 2 bases from V and 4 bases from J, with 11 bases between. CDR3 protein: CASSLGSPPYGYTF. The CDR3 DNA is TGTGCCAGCAGTTTAGGGAGTCCCCCCTATGGCTACACCTTC.

The chain has TRBV7-9 and TRBJ2-7; maybe TRBD2 (6 bases). CDR1 and CDR2 from the germline V gene are SEHNR and FQNEAQ (reference sequence). The V end was cut by 5 bases, the J end by 5 bases, with 16 bases between. This CDR3 is built from 14 residues. CDR3 protein: CASSPGGAPDEQYF. CDR3 nucleotide sequence: TGTGCCAGCAGCCCAGGAGGGGCCCCCGACGAGCAGTACTTC. Complete variable domain (other parts from reference TRBV7-9 and TRBJ2-7): DTGVSQNPRHKITKRGQNVTFRCDPISEHNRLYWYRQTLGQGPEFLTYFQNEAQLEKSRLLSDRFSAERPKGSFSTLEIQRTEQGDSAMYLCASSPGGAPDEQYFGPGTRLTVT.

The chain couples TRBV6-5 to TRBJ1-4; no clear D gene. Trimming cost V 5 bases and J 0 bases, with 10 bases left between them. The CDR3 consists of 15 residues. Germline V gene data show CDR1 as MNHEY and CDR2 as SVGAGI. In nucleotides, the CDR3 is TGTGCCAGCAGTCGGACCTCCTCAACTAATGAAAAACTGTTTTTT. Translation: CASSRTSSTNEKLFF.

This sequence joins TRBV28 and TRBJ2-7, with D unresolved. Trimming removed 7 bases from V and 3 bases from J, with 7 bases in between. The CDR3 runs to 11 residues. Per germline, CDR1 MDHEN and CDR2 SYDVKM. CDR3 nucleotides: TGTGCCAGCACACTGGGCTACGAGCAGTACTTC. Its protein product is CASTLGYEQYF.

The CDR3 loop reads CASSTPGQGTVGYTF. DNA for the CDR3: TGTGCCAGTAGTACGCCGGGACAGGGGACAGTTGGCTACACCTTC. The chain recombines TRBV19 with TRBJ1-2; 10 bases are shared with TRBD1. CDR1 and CDR2 (germline): LNHDA, SQIVND (reference sequence). This CDR3 spans 15 amino acids. V was pared by 4 bases and J by 7 bases, with 9 bases of the junction left unmatched.

The chain couples TRBV19 to TRBJ1-6, with D uncertain. From germline, CDR1 is LNHDA and CDR2 SQIVND (reference sequence). The CDR3 covers 14 residues. V lost 6 bases and J lost 5, with 11 bases in between. CDR3 DNA sequence: TGTGCCAGTAGAATTTCGGGGAATAATTCACCCCTCCACTTT. Protein product: CASRISGNNSPLHF.

The V gene is TRBV2, the J gene TRBJ1-6; D may be TRBD1 (6 bases). The germline gives CDR1 SNHLY, CDR2 FYNNEI. There are 15 residues in the CDR3. With 3 bases removed from V and 5 bases from J, the gap between germline ends came to 11 bases. The CDR3 sequence: CASSDLGTNNSPLHF. The CDR3 coding sequence is TGTGCCAGCAGTGATTTGGGGACAAATAATTCACCCCTCCACTTT.

The chain has TRBV5-4 and TRBJ2-3; the match to TRBD2 covers 10 bases. The CDR3 totals 14 residues. The junction had 5 bases not matched to a gene; V was cut back by 4 bases and J by 6 bases. Germline V gives CDR1 SGHNT, CDR2 YYREEE (reference sequence). CDR3 residues: CASSLQRGGDTQYF. The CDR3 DNA is TGTGCCAGCAGCCTGCAGCGGGGGGGGGATACGCAGTATTTT.

Comments on this clone: A read error may produce the germline difference seen at one junction end. The chain employs TRBV7-7 and TRBJ2-7; no clear D gene. Germline V CDR1 and CDR2: SSHAT, FNYEAQ (reference sequence). This CDR3 has 13 amino acids. For the CDR3, the DNA is TGTGCTAGCAGCTTGTTCCTTGGGGACGAGCAGTACTTC. Amino acids: CASSLFLGDEQYF.

This chain links TRBV10-3 with TRBJ1-1; 7 bases line up with TRBD1. The CDR3 contains 12 residues. Trimming removed 4 bases from V and 8 bases from J; junction bases left unmatched: 4. Per the germline V gene, CDR1 is ENHRY and CDR2 is SYGVKD. The CDR3 DNA sequence: TGTGCCATCAGTGTACAGGGGTTGGAAGCTTTCTTT. This codes for CAISVQGLEAFF.

This clone has a single count. This chain uses TRBV27 with TRBJ2-2; no definite D call. The V end was cut by 3 bases, the J end by 3 bases, with 14 bases between. CDR1 is MNHEY, CDR2 SMNVEV, per germline (reference sequence). The CDR3 totals 16 residues. The CDR3 region is CASSFSWGLDTGELFF. In nucleotides, the CDR3 is TGTGCCAGCAGTTTCTCCTGGGGTTTGGACACCGGGGAGCTGTTTTTT.

This clone was picked up a small number of times. One junction end does not reproduce the germline sequence, and a read error may be involved. The chain has TRBV18 and TRBJ1-6, with D perhaps matching TRBD1 (5 bases). This CDR3 is built from 15 residues. In germline, CDR1 is KGHSH, CDR2 LQKENI. As DNA, the CDR3 is TGTGCCAGCTCCCCACAAGGGACTCATAATTCACCCCTCCACTTT. It translates to CASSPQGTHNSPLHF. Variable domain in full (rest from reference TRBV18 and TRBJ1-6): NAGVMQNPRHLVRRRGQEARLRCSPMKGHSHVYWYRQLPEEGLKFMVYLQKENIIDESGMPKERFSAEFPKEGPSILRIQQVVRGDSAAYFCASSPQGTHNSPLHFGNGTRLTVT.

V gene TRBV4-1 combines with J gene TRBJ2-1; D remains unclear. CDR3 size: 13 residues. Trimming took 4 bases from V and 4 from J, leaving 8 bases between them. Germline V gene sequence: CDR1 MGHRA, CDR2 YSYEKL. CDR3 region: CASSLGLYNEQFF. The CDR3 DNA is TGCGCCAGCAGCCTCGGATTATACAATGAGCAGTTCTTC.

This clone was seen just once. The chain uses TRBV2 and TRBJ2-3; D uncertain. In germline, CDR1 is SNHLY, CDR2 FYNNEI. The germline V and J ends were trimmed by 9 bases and 0 bases, with 13 bases remaining between them. This CDR3 has 14 amino acids. CDR3 bases: TGTGCCAGTCGTCCTTTCCATAGCACAGATACGCAGTATTTT. Protein sequence: CASRPFHSTDTQYF.

V is TRBV20-1 and J is TRBJ2-5, with D tentatively TRBD2 (6 bases). Deletions cut 3 bases from V and 5 bases from J, with 16 bases between. The CDR3 is 14 amino acids. The germline V gene encodes CDR1 DFQATT and CDR2 SNEGSKA (reference sequence). This chain's CDR3 is CSASLTSPWETQYF. The DNA of the CDR3 is TGCAGTGCTAGTTTAACTAGCCCATGGGAGACCCAGTACTTC.

V and J are TRBV5-4 and TRBJ1-2, with D possibly TRBD1 on 5 matching bases. Trimming removed 5 bases at V and 3 bases at J, with 20 bases between. Germline V gene lookup returns CDR1 SGHNT and CDR2 YYREEE (reference sequence). This CDR3 has 16 residues. The CDR3 nucleotides read TGTGCCAGCAGACAAGGAGGAAGACAGAAATACTATGGCTACACCTTC. It specifies CASRQGGRQKYYGYTF.

The rearrangement uses TRBV7-3 and TRBJ1-3, with D unresolved. The germline gives CDR1 SGHTA, CDR2 FQGTGA. This CDR3 is 14 amino acids long. Trimming shortened V by 7 bases and J by 1 base, and 11 bases separated the two germline ends. The CDR3 DNA sequence: TGTGCCAGCATTCAAGAGGGTTCTGGAAACACCATATATTTT. This codes for CASIQEGSGNTIYF.